This T cell receptor beta chain was sequenced in a study of beta chain features in type 1 diabetes. Study-level points and caveats: Across all four CD4+ subsets, people with type 1 diabetes showed modestly shorter TCRB CDR3s. The VDJ junctions of type 1 diabetes patients carried fewer insertions and more deletions.

As every portion of the isolated RNA was reverse transcribed, the sequencing read expressed TCRB transcripts. Sequenced by immunoSEQ multiplex PCR; TCRdb stores in-frame clones only, minus some. The profile covers under 300,000 clones, with approximately 25% appearing a single time and approximately 0.011% taken by the ten largest. In its sample, this clone was seen a few times. What it recognizes is unknown. The clonotype originates from a woman aged 25 to 39 with type 1 diabetes. Material for sequencing was naive CD4+ T cells from blood.

As DNA, the CDR3 is TGTGCCAGCAGTCCAGGACAGGAGATTACGACCAACTATGGCTACACCTTC. Amino acids: CASSPGQEITTNYGYTF. The chain employs TRBV28 and TRBJ1-2; 7 bases match TRBD1. CDR3 length: 17 amino acids. Germline V gene data show CDR1 as MDHEN and CDR2 as SYDVKM. Losses at the gene ends were 5 bases for V and 2 bases for J; bases not matched to a gene: 14.